The T cell receptor beta chain described here comes from a study of T cell responses to AZD1222 COVID-19 vaccine. Whole-study results and caveats: Along spike, vaccine-associated CD4 TCRs were found throughout, with dominance at 160-218 and 743-854. Sampling that yielded the repertoires occurred only after the peak T cell response.

The assay was immunoSEQ multiplex PCR, and TCRdb's table has in-frame clones only and misses some. This sample has tens of thousands of clones, with more than 80% found just once. In its sample, this clone was seen once. The antigen remains unidentified. CDR1 LNHDA and CDR2 SQIVND come from the germline V gene (reference sequence). V lost 7 bases, J lost 8 bases, and 17 bases lay in between. The CDR3 length is 14 residues. The origin of this receptor is an adult who received the AZD1222 COVID-19 vaccine. The rearrangement joins TRBV19 to TRBJ1-4; D may be TRBD1 (5 bases). The source was peripheral blood, collected 28 days after the second AZD1222 dose. The DNA of the CDR3 is TGTGCCAGTAAGGGACTCCCAAAGGGGGAAAAACTGTTTTTT. Encoded protein: CASKGLPKGEKLFF. Together with reference TRBV19 and TRBJ1-4, the CDR3 gives the full variable domain: DGGITQSPKYLFRKEGQNVTLSCEQNLNHDAMYWYRQDPGQGLRLIYYSQIVNDFQKGDIAEGYSVSREKKESFPLTVTSAQKNPTAFYLCASKGLPKGEKLFFGSGTQLSVL.